The clone carrying this T cell receptor (beta chain) was counted ten times or more. Antigen specificity is unknown. This sample is part of a study of CD8+ T cells in alopecia areata. Study summary: Oral tofacitinib (5 to 10 mg twice daily) was administered to treated patients.

Isolated RNA was reverse transcribed into cDNA used as the sequencing template. The table came from immunoSEQ multiplex PCR; TCRdb's copy has only in-frame clones and leaves some out. The table lists some 220,000 clones, more than 45% of them singletons. Study findings and constraints: Lesional scalp displayed greater clonality than normal scalp, most notably in alopecia totalis/universalis. Given one nonresponder, whether baseline CD8+ expansion relates to response remains uncertain.

The treatment is: oral pan-JAK inhibitor, 5-10 mg twice daily. This CDR3 has 13 residues. The V gene's germline CDR1 is MNHEY and CDR2 SVGAGI. V was pared by 4 bases and J by 8 bases, with 14 bases between. Sequenced material: CD4+ T cells sorted from blood, taken at week 4, from a patient treated with tofacitinib. The clonotype originates from a human donor with alopecia areata. The chain uses TRBV6-5 and TRBJ1-2; D call uncertain. CDR3 region: CASSSPLKSGYTF. CDR3 DNA sequence: TGTGCCAGCAGTTCCCCACTTAAGAGCGGCTACACCTTC.